Listed below are T cell receptor beta chains from one sample, sequenced in a study of cytotoxic CD8 clonotypes in ibrutinib-treated CLL. The repertoire was sequenced with immunoSEQ multiplex PCR; TCRdb's copy has only in-frame clones and lacks some. This repertoire shows over 100,000 clones, 75% to 90% found once; its top ten account for roughly 2%. The sample was PBMCs, taken after 24 months of ibrutinib treatment. All receptors derive from a human donor with chronic lymphocytic leukemia. Both conserved end residues are part of each CDR3. Fields, in order: J gene, V gene, D gene, CDR3 length, clone size, CDR3 protein, CDR3 DNA. D genes are given only for firm matches. Clone size is given for some rows only: seen once, a few or many times, or a class if the clone is expanded.

j_call: TRBJ1-6
v_call: TRBV2
d_call: TRBD1
cdr3_length: 15
clone_size: .
cdr3_aa: CASRPTDRVESPLHF
cdr3_nt: TGTGCCAGCAGACCTACCGACAGGGTCGAATCACCCCTCCACTTT

j_call: TRBJ2-1
v_call: TRBV28
d_call: TRBD2
cdr3_length: 15
clone_size: .
cdr3_aa: CASSQTGTSVYEQFF
cdr3_nt: TGTGCCAGCAGTCAAACCGGGACTAGTGTCTATGAGCAGTTCTTC

j_call: TRBJ2-1
v_call: TRBV4-3
d_call: TRBD1
cdr3_length: 17
clone_size: once
cdr3_aa: CASSPQISPLRGHEQFF
cdr3_nt: TGCGCCAGCAGCCCCCAAATTTCCCCTTTGAGGGGGCATGAGCAGTTCTTC

j_call: TRBJ2-7
v_call: TRBV5-5
d_call: TRBD2
cdr3_length: 16
clone_size: .
cdr3_aa: CASTIRGGLATYEQYF
cdr3_nt: TGTGCCAGCACCATTCGAGGGGGACTAGCGACCTACGAGCAGTACTTC

j_call: TRBJ2-7
v_call: TRBV7-2
d_call: TRBD1
cdr3_length: 15
clone_size: .
cdr3_aa: CASSRTGSAAYEQYF
cdr3_nt: TGTGCCAGCAGCCGGACAGGTTCTGCGGCCTACGAGCAGTACTTC

j_call: TRBJ2-3
v_call: TRBV7-6
d_call: TRBD2
cdr3_length: 15
clone_size: .
cdr3_aa: CASSLRLAGADTQYF
cdr3_nt: TGTGCCAGCAGCTTGCGACTAGCGGGAGCAGATACGCAGTATTTT

j_call: TRBJ2-3
v_call: TRBV18
d_call: .
cdr3_length: 15
clone_size: .
cdr3_aa: CASSPRVEGTDTQYF
cdr3_nt: TGTGCCAGCTCACCTCGCGTGGAGGGGACAGATACGCAGTATTTT

j_call: TRBJ2-5
v_call: TRBV4-1
d_call: .
cdr3_length: 15
clone_size: .
cdr3_aa: CASSQPGDGVETQYF
cdr3_nt: TGCGCCAGCAGCCAACCCGGCGATGGGGTAGAGACCCAGTACTTC

j_call: TRBJ1-5
v_call: TRBV6-1
d_call: .
cdr3_length: 15
clone_size: few
cdr3_aa: CASSPGTNSNQPQHF
cdr3_nt: TGTGCCAGCAGCCCCGGGACAAATAGCAATCAGCCCCAGCATTTT

j_call: TRBJ1-2
v_call: TRBV18
d_call: .
cdr3_length: 14
clone_size: .
cdr3_aa: CASSGTGFSYGYTF
cdr3_nt: TGTGCCAGCTCAGGAACAGGGTTCAGCTATGGCTACACCTTC

j_call: TRBJ1-5
v_call: TRBV27
d_call: TRBD1
cdr3_length: 18
clone_size: few
cdr3_aa: CASRPLGTALYSNQPQHF
cdr3_nt: TGTGCCAGCAGGCCGCTAGGGACAGCCCTCTATAGCAATCAGCCCCAGCATTTT

j_call: TRBJ1-1
v_call: TRBV5-1
d_call: .
cdr3_length: 15
clone_size: .
cdr3_aa: CASSSGLSMNTEAFF
cdr3_nt: TGCGCCAGCAGCTCAGGACTGAGCATGAACACTGAAGCTTTCTTT

j_call: TRBJ1-6
v_call: TRBV6-5
d_call: .
cdr3_length: 13
clone_size: .
cdr3_aa: CASSSLLRGPLHF
cdr3_nt: TGTGCCAGCAGTTCCCTACTTCGGGGACCCCTCCACTTT

j_call: TRBJ2-7
v_call: TRBV5-6
d_call: .
cdr3_length: 15
clone_size: .
cdr3_aa: CASSFGLGSSYEQYF
cdr3_nt: TGTGCCAGCAGCTTTGGACTTGGGAGCTCCTACGAGCAGTACTTC

j_call: TRBJ2-3
v_call: TRBV18
d_call: TRBD2
cdr3_length: 16
clone_size: .
cdr3_aa: CASSPLASGGTDTQYF
cdr3_nt: TGTGCCAGCTCACCACTGGCTAGCGGGGGAACAGATACGCAGTATTTT

j_call: TRBJ2-6
v_call: TRBV4-3
d_call: .
cdr3_length: 19
clone_size: .
cdr3_aa: CASSQDYGGLTGGANVLTF
cdr3_nt: TGCGCCAGCAGCCAAGATTATGGGGGGCTGACCGGTGGGGCCAACGTCCTGACTTTC

j_call: TRBJ1-1
v_call: TRBV10-3
d_call: .
cdr3_length: 15
clone_size: .
cdr3_aa: CAISGVRGPNTEAFF
cdr3_nt: TGTGCCATCAGTGGGGTACGCGGGCCGAACACTGAAGCTTTCTTT